This T cell receptor (beta chain) derives from a study of cytomegalovirus exposure and HLA in healthy donors. Trimming took off 5 bases at V and 0 bases at J, with 7 bases between the two ends. Germline-derived CDR1 and CDR2 are SGHNT and YENEEA. CDR3 length: 13 amino acids. PCR employed 60 Vbeta and 13 Jbeta primers. Some clones are missing from TCRdb's copy, which holds only in-frame ones; the method was immunoSEQ multiplex PCR. The sample yields some 110,000 clones, roughly 80% seen once. Sample: PBMCs. This clonotype was obtained from a man in his forties or fifties in good health and CMV-seronegative. The chain couples TRBV11-3 to TRBJ1-1; unclear D gene. The CDR3 DNA sequence: TGTGCCAGCAGCGATAACTTGAACACTGAAGCTTTCTTT. Encoded protein: CASSDNLNTEAFF.